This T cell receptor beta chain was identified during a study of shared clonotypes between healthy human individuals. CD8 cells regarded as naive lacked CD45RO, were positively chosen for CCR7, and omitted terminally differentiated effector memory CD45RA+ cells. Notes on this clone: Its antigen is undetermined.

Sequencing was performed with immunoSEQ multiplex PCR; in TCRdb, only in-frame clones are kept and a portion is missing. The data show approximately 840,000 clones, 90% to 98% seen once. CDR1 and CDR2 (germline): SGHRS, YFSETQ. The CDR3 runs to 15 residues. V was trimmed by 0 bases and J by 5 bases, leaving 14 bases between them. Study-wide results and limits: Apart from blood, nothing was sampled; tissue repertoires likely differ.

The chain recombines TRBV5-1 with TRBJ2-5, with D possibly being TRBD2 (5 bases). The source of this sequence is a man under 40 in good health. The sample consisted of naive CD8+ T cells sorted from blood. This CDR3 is CASSLVGVISETQYF. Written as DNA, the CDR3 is TGCGCCAGCAGCTTGGTCGGGGTGATATCTGAGACCCAGTACTTC.